The entry that follows covers one T cell receptor beta chain sequence. This record comes from a study of cytomegalovirus exposure and HLA in healthy donors. Healthy bone marrow donors made up the cohort. It was with 60 Vbeta and 13 Jbeta primers that the PCR ran. Profiled with immunoSEQ multiplex PCR; TCRdb holds only in-frame clones, not every one. The data hold approximately 90,000 clones, with around four fifths observed a single time. V lost 7 bases to trimming and J lost 4 bases, with 16 bases between them. The CDR3 is made up of 15 amino acids. Per germline, CDR1 SNHLY and CDR2 FYNNEI. Material for sequencing was PBMCs. The rearrangement links TRBV2 to TRBJ2-2; D unresolved. The receptor's source is a woman aged 40 to 55 in good health and CMV-seronegative. DNA for the CDR3: TGTGCCAGCACCGAGGAGTATTCGGGCACCGGGGAGCTGTTTTTT. As protein: CASTEEYSGTGELFF.